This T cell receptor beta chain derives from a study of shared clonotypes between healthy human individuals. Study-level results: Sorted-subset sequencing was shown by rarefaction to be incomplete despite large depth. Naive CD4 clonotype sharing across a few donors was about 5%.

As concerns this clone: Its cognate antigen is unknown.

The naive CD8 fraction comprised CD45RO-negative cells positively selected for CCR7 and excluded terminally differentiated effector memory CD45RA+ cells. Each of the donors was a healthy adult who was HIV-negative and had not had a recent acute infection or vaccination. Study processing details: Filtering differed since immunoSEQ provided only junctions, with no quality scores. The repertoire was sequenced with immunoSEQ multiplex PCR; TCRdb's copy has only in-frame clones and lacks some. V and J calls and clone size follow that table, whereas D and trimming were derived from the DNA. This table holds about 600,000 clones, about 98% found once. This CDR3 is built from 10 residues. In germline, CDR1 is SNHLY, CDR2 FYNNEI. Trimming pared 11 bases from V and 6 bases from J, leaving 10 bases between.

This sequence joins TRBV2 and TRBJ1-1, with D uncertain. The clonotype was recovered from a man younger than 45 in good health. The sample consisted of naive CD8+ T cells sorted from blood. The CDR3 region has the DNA TGTGCCCTGGAGGAAGCTGAAGCTTTCTTT. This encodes CALEEAEAFF. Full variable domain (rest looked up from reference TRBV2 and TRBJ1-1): EPEVTQTPSHQVTQMGQEVILRCVPISNHLYFYWYRQILGQKVEFLVSFYNNEISEKSEIFDDQFSVERPDGSNFTLKIRSTKLEDSAMYFCALEEAEAFFGQGTRLTVV.